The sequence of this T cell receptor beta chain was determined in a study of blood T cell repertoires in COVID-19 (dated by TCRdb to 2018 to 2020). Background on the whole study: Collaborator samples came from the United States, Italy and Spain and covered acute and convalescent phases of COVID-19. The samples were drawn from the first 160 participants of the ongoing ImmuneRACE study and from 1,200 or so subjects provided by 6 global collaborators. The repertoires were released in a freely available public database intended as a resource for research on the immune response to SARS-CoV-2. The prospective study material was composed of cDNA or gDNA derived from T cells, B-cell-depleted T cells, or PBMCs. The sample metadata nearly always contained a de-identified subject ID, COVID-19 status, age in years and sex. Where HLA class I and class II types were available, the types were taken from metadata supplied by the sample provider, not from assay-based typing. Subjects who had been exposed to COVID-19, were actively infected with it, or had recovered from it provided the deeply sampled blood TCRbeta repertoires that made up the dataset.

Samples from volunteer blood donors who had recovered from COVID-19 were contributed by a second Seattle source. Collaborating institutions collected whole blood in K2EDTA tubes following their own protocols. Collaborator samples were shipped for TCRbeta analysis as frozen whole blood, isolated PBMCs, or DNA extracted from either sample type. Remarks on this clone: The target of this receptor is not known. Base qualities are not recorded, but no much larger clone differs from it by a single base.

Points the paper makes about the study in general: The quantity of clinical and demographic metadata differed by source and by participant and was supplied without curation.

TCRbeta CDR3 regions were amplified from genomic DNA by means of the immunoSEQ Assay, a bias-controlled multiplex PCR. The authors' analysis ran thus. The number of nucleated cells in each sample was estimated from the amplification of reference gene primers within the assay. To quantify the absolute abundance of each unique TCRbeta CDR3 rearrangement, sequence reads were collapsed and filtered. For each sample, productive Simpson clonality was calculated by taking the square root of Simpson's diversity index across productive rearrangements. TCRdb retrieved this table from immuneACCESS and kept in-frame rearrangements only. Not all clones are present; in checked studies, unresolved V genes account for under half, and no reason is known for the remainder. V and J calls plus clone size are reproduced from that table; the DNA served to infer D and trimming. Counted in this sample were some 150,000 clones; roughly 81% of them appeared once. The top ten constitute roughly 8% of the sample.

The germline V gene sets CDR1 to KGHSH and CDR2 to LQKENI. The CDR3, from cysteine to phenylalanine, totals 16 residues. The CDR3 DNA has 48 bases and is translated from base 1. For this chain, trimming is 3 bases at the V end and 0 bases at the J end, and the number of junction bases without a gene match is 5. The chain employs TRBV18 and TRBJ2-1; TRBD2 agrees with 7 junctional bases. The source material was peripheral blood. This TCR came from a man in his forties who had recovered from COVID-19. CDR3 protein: CASSPPGGSSYNEQFF. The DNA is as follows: TGTGCCAGCTCACCCCCTGGCGGGAGCTCCTACAATGAGCAGTTCTTC.